This TCR beta chain is from a study of cytomegalovirus exposure and HLA in healthy donors. Study-level findings and limits: Presence/absence analysis assumed near-uniform sequencing depth across donors.

About this clone: What it recognizes is unknown.

The CDR3 extends over 16 amino acids. Germline CDR1 is LGHNA and CDR2 is YSLEER. With V trimmed by 0 bases and J by 0 bases, 3 bases remained unmatched. PCR primers comprised 60 Vbeta and 13 Jbeta primers. The protocol was immunoSEQ multiplex PCR, while the TCRdb copy is restricted to in-frame clones and leaves out a portion. The sample lists 150,000 or so clones; about three quarters were seen once. The chain carries TRBV4-3 and TRBJ2-7; 9 positions match TRBD2. The TCR was taken from a middle-aged woman in good health and CMV-seropositive. Material for sequencing was PBMCs. This CDR3 reads CASSQDLAGRSYEQYF. CDR3 DNA: TGCGCCAGCAGCCAAGACCTAGCGGGGCGCTCCTACGAGCAGTACTTC.